This T cell receptor (beta chain) derives from a study of identical twins' blood T cells. Study results and limitations: Top TCRbeta clonotypes were shared more with twin than unrelated donors. Twins shared about as many clonotypes as their cloneset sizes predicted.

The CDR3 loop spans 15 amino acids. Germline CDR1 reads SGHRS; CDR2 reads YFSETQ. Trimming pared 4 bases from V and 7 bases from J, leaving 18 bases between. In the case of this clonotype: Its matching antigen is unknown.

TCRdb used MiXCR to reprocess the 5' RACE reads, holding one entry per CDR3 protein. Of roughly 380,000 distinct CDR3 sequences listed, about 28% are singletons. V is TRBV5-1 and J is TRBJ2-1; D is perhaps TRBD2 (6 bases). Input material: PBMCs. This TCR derives from a woman aged 18 to 55 in good health. The CDR3 nucleotides are TGCGCCAGCAGCCCCCGGCCGGGACTCCTAAATGAGCAGTTCTTC. Translating it yields CASSPRPGLLNEQFF.